This TCR beta chain is drawn from a study of blood T cell repertoires in COVID-19. Looking at the study overall: Sites across the United States, Italy and Spain contributed samples from acute and convalescent COVID-19. PBMCs, B-cell-depleted T cells, or T cells were the source of the cDNA or gDNA that made up the material.

The CDR3 totals 13 residues. V was clipped by 5 bases and J by 0 bases; unmatched bases: 1. Germline CDR1 GTSNPN, CDR2 SVGIG (reference sequence). Profiled with immunoSEQ multiplex PCR; TCRdb holds only in-frame clones, not every one. Altogether about 150,000 clones are present, roughly 89% being singletons, with the ten largest covering roughly 1.5%. Input material: peripheral blood. The gene calls are TRBV30 and TRBJ2-5, with 9 bases identical to TRBD2. This TCR was recovered from a human donor in a cohort sampled during active COVID-19. The CDR3 spells CAWAGGYQETQYF. In nucleotides, the CDR3 is TGTGCCTGGGCGGGGGGGTACCAAGAGACCCAGTACTTC.